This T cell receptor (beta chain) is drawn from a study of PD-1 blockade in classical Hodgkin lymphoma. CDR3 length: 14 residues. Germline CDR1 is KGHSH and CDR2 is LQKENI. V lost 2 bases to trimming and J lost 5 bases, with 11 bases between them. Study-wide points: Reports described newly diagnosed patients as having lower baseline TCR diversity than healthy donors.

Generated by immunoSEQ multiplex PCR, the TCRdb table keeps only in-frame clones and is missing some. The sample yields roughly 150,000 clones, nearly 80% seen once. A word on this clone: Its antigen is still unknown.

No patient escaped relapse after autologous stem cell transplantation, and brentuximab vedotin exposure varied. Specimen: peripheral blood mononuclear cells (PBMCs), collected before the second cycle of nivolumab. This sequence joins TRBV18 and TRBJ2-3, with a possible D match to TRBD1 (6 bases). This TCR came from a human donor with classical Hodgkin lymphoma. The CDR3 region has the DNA TGTGCCAGCTCACCAAACAGGGCTGAAGATACGCAGTATTTT. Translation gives CASSPNRAEDTQYF.